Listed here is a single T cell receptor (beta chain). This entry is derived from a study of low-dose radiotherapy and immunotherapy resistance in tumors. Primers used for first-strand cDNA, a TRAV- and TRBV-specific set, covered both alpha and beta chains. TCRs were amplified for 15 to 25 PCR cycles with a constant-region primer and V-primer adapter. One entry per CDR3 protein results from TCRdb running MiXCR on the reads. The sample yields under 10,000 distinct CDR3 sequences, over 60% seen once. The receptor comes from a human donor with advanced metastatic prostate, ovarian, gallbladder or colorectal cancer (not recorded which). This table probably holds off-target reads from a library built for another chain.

The CDR3 loop reads CASSSFRGPADTQYF. In DNA, the CDR3 is TGTGCCAGCAGCTCATTCAGGGGGCCGGCAGATACGCAGTATTTT. This chain links TRBV11-2 with TRBJ2-3; 8 nucleotides match TRBD1. The V gene's germline CDR1 is SGHAT and CDR2 FQNNGV. The J segment lost 4 bases and the V segment lost 4 bases, leaving 7 bases of the junction unmatched. This CDR3 has 15 amino acids.